Following are 20 T cell receptor beta chains from one sample sequenced in a study of OX40 agonist ivuxolimab in advanced cancers. Using immunoSEQ multiplex PCR, the repertoire was profiled, and TCRdb retains in-frame clones only, with some absent. This table has about 68,000 clones, approximately 80% appearing once. Source: CD4+ or CD8+ T cells sorted from blood, taken in a trial of the OX40 agonist ivuxolimab. The origin of the receptors is an adult with an advanced solid tumor such as melanoma, head and neck, liver or kidney cancer.

V and J are TRBV6-5 and TRBJ1-1; D is perhaps TRBD1 (6 bases). The V gene lost 0 bases and the J gene lost 4 bases, with 9 bases spanning the gap. The CDR3 length is 14 residues. From germline, CDR1 is MNHEY and CDR2 SVGAGI. The CDR3 loop reads CASSYSTGFTEAFF. The CDR3 DNA reads as TGTGCCAGCAGTTACTCAACAGGGTTCACTGAAGCTTTCTTT.

V gene TRBV11-2 combines with J gene TRBJ1-4; D perhaps matches TRBD1 (5 bases). Per the germline V gene, CDR1 is SGHAT and CDR2 is FQNNGV. The CDR3 is 18 residues long. V dropped 2 bases and J dropped 7 bases, with 23 bases sitting between them. The CDR3 region is CASSLLGLGVSEGEKLFF. CDR3 bases: TGTGCCAGCAGCTTACTAGGTTTGGGGGTTTCGGAAGGTGAAAAACTGTTTTTT.

The V call is TRBV9, the J call TRBJ2-1; D may be TRBD1 or TRBD2 (5 bases each). The CDR3 consists of 17 residues. The germline V gene encodes CDR1 SGDLS and CDR2 YYNGEE. The ends were cut back, 3 bases at V and 4 bases at J, with 20 bases in the middle. In DNA, the CDR3 is TGTGCCAGCAGCGCGCTTCCCGGGGCCCAGGGTTACAATGAGCAGTTCTTC. Translation: CASSALPGAQGYNEQFF.

The CDR3 loop is CASREYNEQFF. The CDR3 nucleotides read TGTGCCAGCAGGGAATACAATGAGCAGTTCTTC. The chain has TRBV10-3 and TRBJ2-1; tentative D call: TRBD1 (5 bases). This CDR3 spans 11 amino acids. Trimming took off 10 bases at V and 4 bases at J, with 8 bases between the two ends. The germline gives CDR1 ENHRY, CDR2 SYGVKD.

By its share, this clone is medium-sized. The DNA for the CDR3 is TGTGCCAGCAGTTTCAGGGCAGTCTCATCCTACGAGCAGTACTTC. Its protein product is CASSFRAVSSYEQYF. V is TRBV27 and J is TRBJ2-7, with TRBD1 as a possible D gene (5 bases). V shed 3 bases and J shed 1 base, with 13 bases lying between them. The CDR3 spans 15 residues. The germline gives CDR1 MNHEY, CDR2 SMNVEV (reference sequence).

This chain connects TRBV6-1 to TRBJ2-7; TRBD2 agrees at 11 bases. CDR3 length: 15 amino acids. CDR1 and CDR2 (germline): MNHNS, SASEGT. Unmatched junction bases numbered 6, after V lost 3 bases and J lost 5 bases. The CDR3 sequence: CASSDLAGGSDEQYF. The DNA for the CDR3 is TGTGCCAGCAGTGATCTAGCGGGGGGTTCGGACGAGCAGTACTTC.

This chain joins TRBV7-6 and TRBJ2-3; 11 bases are a match to TRBD2. V lost 1 base to trimming and J lost 6 bases; unmatched junction nucleotides: 6. CDR3 length: 16 residues. Germline CDR1 reads SGHVS; CDR2 reads FNYEAQ. Written as DNA, the CDR3 is TGTGCCAGCAGCTTAGTAGCGGGGGGGACGACCGATACGCAGTATTTT. Protein product: CASSLVAGGTTDTQYF. The full variable domain, with the rest looked up from reference TRBV7-6 and TRBJ2-3, is GAGVSQSPRYKVTKRGQDVALRCDPISGHVSLYWYRQALGQGPEFLTYFNYEAQQDKSGLPNDRFSAERPEGSISTLTIQRTEQRDSAMYRCASSLVAGGTTDTQYFGPGTRLTVL.

This clone has more than one count but fewer than ten. The chain is built from TRBV19 and TRBJ1-6; TRBD1 matches at 10 bases. The CDR3 extends over 14 amino acids. J was trimmed by 14 bases and V by 4 bases; bases with no gene match: 8. Germline-derived CDR1 and CDR2 are LNHDA and SQIVND (reference sequence). This chain's CDR3 is CASSKGQGSGALHF. The CDR3 DNA reads as TGTGCCAGTAGTAAGGGACAGGGGTCCGGGGCCCTCCACTTT.

The CDR3 here is CASSRTGMNTEAFF. CDR3 DNA sequence: TGTGCCAGCAGCCGGACAGGGATGAACACTGAAGCTTTCTTT. The J gene is TRBJ1-1, the V gene TRBV5-4; 8 bases match TRBD1. Germline V gene lookup returns CDR1 SGHNT and CDR2 YYREEE (reference sequence). The CDR3 contains 14 residues. The J segment lost 0 bases and the V segment lost 4 bases, leaving 2 bases of the junction unmatched.

This clone was counted once. The chain is built from TRBV6-6 and TRBJ2-6; D is perhaps TRBD1 (6 bases). Trimming removed 5 bases at V and 4 bases at J, with 12 bases between. CDR1 and CDR2 from the germline V gene are MNHNY and SVGAGI (reference sequence). The CDR3 is made up of 15 amino acids. For the CDR3, the DNA is TGTGCCAGCAGTGTCGGGACAACGGGGGCCAACGTCCTGACTTTC. Translated, it gives CASSVGTTGANVLTF.

The V gene is TRBV19, the J gene TRBJ2-3; D is unclear. The CDR3 is made up of 13 amino acids. V was trimmed by 0 bases and J by 6 bases, leaving 7 bases between them. Germline V lookup: CDR1 LNHDA, CDR2 SQIVND (reference sequence). The CDR3 is CASSIDGGDTQYF. The CDR3, as DNA: TGTGCCAGTAGTATAGATGGCGGCGATACGCAGTATTTT.

This clone has a single count. The chain uses TRBV11-3 and TRBJ2-1, with D unresolved. V was clipped by 1 base and J by 7 bases, with 17 bases between them. The CDR3 extends over 16 amino acids. Per the germline V gene, CDR1 is SGHNT and CDR2 is YENEEA. As DNA, the CDR3 is TGTGCCAGCAGCTTAGGTCCGACGCCTATGACGAATGAGCAGTTCTTC. Translating gives CASSLGPTPMTNEQFF.

The rearrangement joins TRBV5-4 to TRBJ2-1; TRBD2 aligns across 7 bases. V trimming: 2 bases; J trimming: 6 bases; junction bases outside the gene matches: 5. Germline CDR1 reads SGHNT; CDR2 reads YYREEE (reference sequence). The CDR3 extends over 14 amino acids. Here the CDR3 DNA reads TGTGCCAGCAGCTTTGGGCTAGCGGCCAATGAGCAGTTCTTC. Encoded protein: CASSFGLAANEQFF.

The V gene is TRBV9, the J gene TRBJ1-1, with 7 bases lining up with TRBD1. The CDR3 runs 15 residues. Germline values: CDR1 SGDLS, CDR2 YYNGEE. V trimming: 3 bases; J trimming: 2 bases; junction bases outside the gene matches: 7. The CDR3 nucleotides are TGTGCCAGCAGCGCCCGAGGGGGCCCTAACACTGAAGCTTTCTTT. Its protein is CASSARGGPNTEAFF.

The gene calls are TRBV5-1 and TRBJ1-5; D remains unclear. This CDR3 contains 13 residues. V gave up 0 bases and J gave up 4 bases, with 5 bases separating them. Germline CDR1 is SGHRS and CDR2 is YFSETQ. The CDR3 coding sequence is TGCGCCAGCAGCTTGGACGGGAATCAGCCCCAGCATTTT. Encoded protein: CASSLDGNQPQHF.

About this clone: The sample contains more than one DNA sequence encoding this CDR3. The rearrangement joins TRBV9 to TRBJ2-1, with 7 bases fitting TRBD2. Germline V gene sequence: CDR1 SGDLS, CDR2 YYNGEE. The junction had 1 base not matched to a gene; V was cut back by 0 bases and J by 1 base. CDR3 size: 15 residues. DNA for the CDR3: TGTGCCAGCAGCGTAGTGGGGGGGTCCTACAATGAGCAGTTCTTC. Protein: CASSVVGGSYNEQFF. Variable domain in full (rest from reference TRBV9 and TRBJ2-1): DSGVTQTPKHLITATGQRVTLRCSPRSGDLSVYWYQQSLDQGLQFLIQYYNGEERAKGNILERFSAQQFPDLHSELNLSSLELGDSALYFCASSVVGGSYNEQFFGPGTRLTVL.

The chain recombines TRBV5-4 with TRBJ1-1; no clear D. Germline lookup yields CDR1 SGHNT and CDR2 YYREEE (reference sequence). Deletions cut 4 bases from V and 6 bases from J, with 16 bases between. The CDR3 loop spans 14 amino acids. CDR3 in DNA: TGTGCCAGCAGCCCCCAGTCGGCCATCGCTGAAGCTTTCTTT. Translation gives CASSPQSAIAEAFF.

J is TRBJ2-7 and V is TRBV28; no reliable D call. CDR1 is MDHEN, CDR2 SYDVKM, per germline. This CDR3 has 15 amino acids. V lost 3 bases, J lost 0 bases, and 12 bases lay in between. The CDR3 is CASSFLDAVSYEQYF. The CDR3 nucleotides read TGTGCCAGCAGTTTTCTGGACGCCGTCTCCTACGAGCAGTACTTC.

The genes are TRBV30 and TRBJ2-1, with 12 bases identical to TRBD2. Germline V gives CDR1 GTSNPN, CDR2 SVGIG (reference sequence). The CDR3 extends over 15 amino acids. Germline trimming cut 7 bases from V and 6 bases from J; bases unmatched to any gene: 10. CDR3 loop: CASPRLAGGPNEQFF. In DNA form, the CDR3 reads TGTGCCTCCCCCCGGCTAGCGGGGGGGCCCAATGAGCAGTTCTTC.

The J gene is TRBJ1-2, the V gene TRBV11-2; 10 positions match TRBD1. The CDR3 length is 13 residues. Trimming cost V 1 base and J 9 bases; bases outside gene matches: 2. Germline assignment: CDR1 SGHAT and CDR2 FQNNGV. The CDR3 nucleotides are TGTGCCAGCAGCTTAGGGGGACAGGGGCGCTACACCTTC. Encoded protein: CASSLGGQGRYTF.